This TCR beta chain was captured by sequencing in a study of blood T cells in healthy people across ages. Looking at the study overall: Capture via template switching afforded approximately one barcoded beta molecule per two T cells.

This clonotype has a handful of counts. The V end lost 7 bases, the J end lost 6 bases, and 16 bases lay between the germline ends. This CDR3 spans 14 amino acids. Germline V gene data show CDR1 as MNHNS and CDR2 as SASEGT. PCR was performed a second time for roughly 7 to 11 cycles using a sample-barcoded 5' primer and a J-beta primer mix. TCRdb re-derived calls from the 5' RACE reads in MiXCR, one entry per CDR3 protein. The profile shows about 1.6 million distinct CDR3 sequences, around 36% of them singletons. V usage is TRBV6-1 and J usage is TRBJ2-1, with D perhaps matching TRBD1 (5 bases). The TCR originated in a woman aged 30 to 39 in good health. The sequencing input was blood. This CDR3 is CASITGQRINEQFF. The CDR3 coding sequence is TGTGCCAGCATAACAGGTCAGCGAATCAATGAGCAGTTCTTC.